The T cell receptor beta chain described here comes from a study of T cell clonotyping in hematopoietic cell transplantation. In germline, CDR1 is MNHEY, CDR2 SVGAGI. V shed 5 bases and J 4 bases; nucleotides not matched to a gene: 5. CDR3 size: 13 residues. Time point defined: recipient sample about 28 days before transplant, after cytoreduction. The method was immunoSEQ multiplex PCR; TCRdb's version includes in-frame clones alone and lacks a portion of them. The sample comprises some 30,000 clones, more than 70% of which are singletons, and approximately 5.9% rests with the top ten. This material consisted of peripheral blood mononuclear cells, taken before stem cell transplant. This TCR was recovered from a man aged 45-60 years with myelodysplastic syndrome. Some clones in this sample may be carry-over from other donors' samples. J is TRBJ2-7 and V is TRBV6-5, with TRBD1 matching over 7 bases. This CDR3 reads CASSQGGRYEQYF. For the CDR3, the DNA is TGTGCCAGCAGTCAAGGGGGCCGGTACGAGCAGTACTTC.